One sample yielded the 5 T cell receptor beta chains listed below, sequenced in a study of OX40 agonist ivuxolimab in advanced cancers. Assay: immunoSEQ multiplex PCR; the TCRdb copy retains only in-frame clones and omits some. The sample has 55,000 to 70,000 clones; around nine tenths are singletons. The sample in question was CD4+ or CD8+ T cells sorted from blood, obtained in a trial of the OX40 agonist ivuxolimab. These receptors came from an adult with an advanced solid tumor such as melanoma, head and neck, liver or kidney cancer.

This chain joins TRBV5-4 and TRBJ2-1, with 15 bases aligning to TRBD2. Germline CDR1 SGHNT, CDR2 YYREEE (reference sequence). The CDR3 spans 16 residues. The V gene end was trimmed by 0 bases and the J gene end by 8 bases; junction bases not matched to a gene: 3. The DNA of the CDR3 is TGTGCCAGCAGCTTGGGGACTAGCGGGGGGGCGGATGAGCAGTTCTTC. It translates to CASSLGTSGGADEQFF.

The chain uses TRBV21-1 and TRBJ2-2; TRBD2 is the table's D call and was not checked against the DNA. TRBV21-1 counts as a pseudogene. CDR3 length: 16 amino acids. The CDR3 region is CASSKPAGLHTGELFF. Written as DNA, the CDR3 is TGTGCCAGCAGCAAACCCGCGGGACTCCACACCGGGGAGCTGTTTTTT.

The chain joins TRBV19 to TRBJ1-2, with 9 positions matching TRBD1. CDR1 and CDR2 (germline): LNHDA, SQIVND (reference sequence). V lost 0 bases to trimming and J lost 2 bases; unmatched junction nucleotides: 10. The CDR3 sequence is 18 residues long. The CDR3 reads CASSIDLRTGDSNYGYTF. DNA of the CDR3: TGTGCCAGTAGTATAGATCTTCGGACAGGGGATTCCAACTATGGCTACACCTTC.

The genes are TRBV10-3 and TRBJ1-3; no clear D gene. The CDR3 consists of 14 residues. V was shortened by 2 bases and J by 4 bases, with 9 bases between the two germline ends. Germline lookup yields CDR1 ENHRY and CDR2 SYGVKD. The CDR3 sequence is CAISEQVLGNTIYF. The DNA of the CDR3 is TGTGCCATCAGTGAGCAGGTTCTAGGAAACACCATATATTTT.

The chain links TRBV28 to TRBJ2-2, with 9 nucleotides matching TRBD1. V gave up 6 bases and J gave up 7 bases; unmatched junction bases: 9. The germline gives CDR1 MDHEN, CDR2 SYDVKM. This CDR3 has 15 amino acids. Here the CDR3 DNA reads TGTGCCAGCAGCCTCGGGGGACAGGGATTCGGGGAGCTGTTTTTT. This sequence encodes CASSLGGQGFGELFF.